This T cell receptor (beta chain) originates from a study of blood T cell repertoires in COVID-19. Study in general: The United States, Italy and Spain were the sources of the acute and convalescent COVID-19 samples.

The CDR3 consists of 16 residues. Looked up from germline, CDR1 is SGHDT and CDR2 is YYEEEE. V lost 3 bases and J 0 bases, leaving 10 bases between the germline ends. Individuals drawn from some 25 US areas were roughly 18 to 95 years old. Method: immunoSEQ multiplex PCR; TCRdb's copy keeps in-frame clones and lacks some. Here the sample spans under 300,000 clones, 88% being singletons. The source is a middle-aged woman with acute COVID-19. Sequenced sample: PBMCs or T cells enriched from blood (not recorded which). The chain uses TRBV5-6 and TRBJ1-6; no definite D call. Written as DNA, the CDR3 is TGTGCCAGCAGCTACCAGGTTCCCTCCTATAATTCACCCCTCCACTTT. Amino acid sequence: CASSYQVPSYNSPLHF.